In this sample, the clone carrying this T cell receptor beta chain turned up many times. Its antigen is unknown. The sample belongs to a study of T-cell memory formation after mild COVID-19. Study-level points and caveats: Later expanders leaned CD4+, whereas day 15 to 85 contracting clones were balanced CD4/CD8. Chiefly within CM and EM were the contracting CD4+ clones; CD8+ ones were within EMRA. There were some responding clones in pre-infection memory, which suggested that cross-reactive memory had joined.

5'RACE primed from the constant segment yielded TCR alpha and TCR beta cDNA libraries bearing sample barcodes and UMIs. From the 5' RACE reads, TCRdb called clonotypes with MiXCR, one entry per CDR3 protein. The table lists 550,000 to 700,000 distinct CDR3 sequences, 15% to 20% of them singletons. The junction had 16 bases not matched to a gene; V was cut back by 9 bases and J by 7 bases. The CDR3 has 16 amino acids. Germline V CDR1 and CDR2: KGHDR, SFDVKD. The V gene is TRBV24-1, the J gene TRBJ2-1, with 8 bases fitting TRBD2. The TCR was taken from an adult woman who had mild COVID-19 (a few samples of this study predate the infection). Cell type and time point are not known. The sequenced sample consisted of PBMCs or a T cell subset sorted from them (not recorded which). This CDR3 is CATSSPAGVRMNEQFF. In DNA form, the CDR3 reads TGTGCCACCTCGTCGCCAGCGGGAGTGAGGATGAATGAGCAGTTCTTC.